Presented here are 16 T cell receptor beta chains from one specimen sequenced in a study of CD8 T cells in Susac syndrome (dated by TCRdb to between 2019 and 2020). The library was produced with the immunoSEQ multiplex PCR assay. RNA was extracted using the RNeasy kit, and about 0.45 to 1 ug of the RNA was reverse transcribed with random hexamers. TCRdb reanalyzed the raw reads on its own, using fastp at Q25 for trimming and MiXCR for clone calling, and kept in-frame beta chains. CDR3 protein duplicates are merged, each entry listing the most common genes and DNA. Here the sample has fewer than 200,000 distinct CDR3 sequences; 91% occur a single time. The ten largest clones represent 0.087% of the sample. The sequencing input was CD4+ T cells from PBMCs. The source of these receptors is a human donor with Susac syndrome.

J is TRBJ2-7 and V is TRBV9; 9 nucleotides agree with TRBD2. Trimming cost V 2 bases and J 2 bases; bases outside gene matches: 2. Germline CDR1 reads SGDLS; CDR2 reads YYNGEE. There are 14 residues in the CDR3. Here the CDR3 reads CASSVLAGPYEQYF. The CDR3 bases are TGTGCCAGCAGCGTCCTAGCGGGGCCCTACGAGCAGTACTTC.

The gene calls are TRBV2 and TRBJ2-7, with 10 bases fitting TRBD2. Germline V gene lookup returns CDR1 SNHLY and CDR2 FYNNEI. The CDR3 has 14 amino acids. V lost 7 bases and J lost 3; bases outside the gene matches: 6. For the CDR3, the DNA is TGTGCCAGCATCGGGGCTAGCGGGGGCTACGAGCAGTACTTC. Protein: CASIGASGGYEQYF.

The chain couples TRBV11-2 to TRBJ2-2, with D uncertain. The germline V gene has CDR1 SGHAT and CDR2 FQNNGV. V was pared by 3 bases and J by 2 bases, with 10 bases between. CDR3 length equals 15 residues. CDR3 nucleotides: TGTGCCAGCAGCTTTTCAAAATTTAACACCGGGGAGCTGTTTTTT. Residues: CASSFSKFNTGELFF.

This rearrangement joins TRBV7-9 to TRBJ1-1, with D unclear. V lost 1 base and J lost 4, with 13 bases in between. CDR1 SEHNR and CDR2 FQNEAQ come from the germline V gene (reference sequence). The CDR3 is 15 residues long. Here the CDR3 reads CASSLEQLLGTEAFF. CDR3 nucleotide sequence: TGTGCCAGCAGCTTAGAACAACTTCTAGGCACTGAAGCTTTCTTT.

This chain joins TRBV5-1 and TRBJ1-1; D is undetermined. V was pared by 7 bases and J by 5 bases, with 15 bases between. Germline assignment: CDR1 SGHRS and CDR2 YFSETQ. The CDR3 consists of 13 residues. CDR3 region: CASLEEGRTEAFF. In DNA, the CDR3 is TGCGCCAGCCTCGAGGAGGGTCGGACTGAAGCTTTCTTT.

The chain couples TRBV7-9 to TRBJ1-5; TRBD1 is a possible D gene (6 bases). This CDR3 is 15 amino acids long. Germline assignment: CDR1 SEHNR and CDR2 FQNEAQ (reference sequence). V lost 3 bases to trimming and J lost 2 bases, with 11 bases between them. DNA for the CDR3: TGTGCCAGCAGCTTTGGCGGGGGCGGCAATCAGCCCCAGCATTTT. As protein: CASSFGGGGNQPQHF.

The chain has TRBV18 and TRBJ2-3, with D uncertain. This CDR3 is built from 14 residues. Per germline, CDR1 KGHSH and CDR2 LQKENI. Trimming stripped 11 bases from V and 1 base from J, with 16 bases between. The CDR3 protein is CAYRALQGTDTQYF. The CDR3 region has the DNA TGTGCCTATAGGGCCCTGCAGGGCACAGATACGCAGTATTTT.

J is TRBJ2-7 and V is TRBV20-1; 9 bases are a match to TRBD1. Trimming took 5 bases from V and 2 from J; bases not matched to a gene: 13. Germline values: CDR1 DFQATT, CDR2 SNEGSKA (reference sequence). The CDR3 is 16 amino acids. The CDR3 reads CSAGGEGWTGAYEQYF. For the CDR3, the DNA is TGCAGTGCTGGGGGAGAAGGGTGGACAGGGGCCTACGAGCAGTACTTC.

This chain joins TRBV3-1 and TRBJ1-3; D gene unclear. The CDR3 is 14 residues long. Looked up from germline, CDR1 is LGHDT and CDR2 is YNNKEL (reference sequence). Between the trimmed V and J ends, which lost 4 bases and 10 bases, there was a span of 17 bases. The CDR3 protein is CASSLGGSPETIYF. The CDR3, as DNA: TGTGCCAGCAGCCTCGGTGGGTCCCCTGAAACCATATATTTT.

Of note for this clonotype: An end of the junction does not agree with germline; a read error may underlie this. The rearrangement uses TRBV18 and TRBJ1-1; TRBD1 agrees at 8 bases. The CDR3 is 14 residues long. Looked up from germline, CDR1 is KGHSH and CDR2 is LQKENI. The CDR3 protein is CASSSHRGDTEVFF. The CDR3 DNA sequence: TGTGCCAGCTCATCGCACAGGGGGGACACTGAAGTTTTCTTT.

The CDR3 sequence: CAISAGATTDTQYF. The CDR3 DNA follows: TGTGCCATCAGTGCAGGGGCGACCACAGATACGCAGTATTTT. The chain has TRBV10-3 and TRBJ2-3, with a weak D call TRBD1 (6 bases). Germline CDR1 is ENHRY and CDR2 is SYGVKD. Between the trimmed V and J ends, which lost 4 bases and 2 bases, there was a span of 10 bases. The CDR3 runs 14 residues.

This chain joins TRBV12-3 or TRBV12-4 and TRBJ2-7, with unresolved D. This CDR3 spans 11 amino acids. The V gene lost 8 bases and the J gene lost 0 bases, with 5 bases spanning the gap. For the CDR3, the DNA is TGTGCCAGCGGCAGCTCCTACGAGCAGTACTTC. Protein: CASGSSYEQYF.

This clonotype was detected once. The chain employs TRBV11-2 and TRBJ2-7, with a possible D match to TRBD1 (6 bases). CDR3 length equals 14 residues. Germline V lookup: CDR1 SGHAT, CDR2 FQNNGV. Trimming removed 8 bases at V and 2 bases at J, with 16 bases between. As DNA, the CDR3 is TGTGCCAGCTGGGACACCCGAAGTCCCTACGAGCAGTACTTC. Translation: CASWDTRSPYEQYF.

The chain joins TRBV10-1 to TRBJ2-5, with D possibly matching TRBD1 (5 bases). The CDR3 consists of 14 residues. The V and J ends lost 0 bases and 7 bases respectively, with 12 bases between them. CDR1 is WNHNN, CDR2 SYGVQD, per germline (reference sequence). CDR3 nucleotides: TGCGCCAGCAGTGAGTCGTTCCAGGGTGGGACCCAGTACTTC. Protein: CASSESFQGGTQYF.

This rearrangement joins TRBV27 to TRBJ1-1; TRBD1 might be the D (6 bases). The CDR3 sequence is 17 residues long. The germline gives CDR1 MNHEY, CDR2 SMNVEV (reference sequence). Trimming stripped 2 bases from V and 5 bases from J, with 21 bases between. The CDR3 nucleotides are TGTGCCAGCAGTTTAAAGATATTAGGTACAGGGCGGACTGAAGCTTTCTTT. Its protein is CASSLKILGTGRTEAFF.

The rearrangement joins TRBV6-5 to TRBJ1-5; TRBD1 might be the D (5 bases). The CDR3 consists of 14 residues. V shed 2 bases and J shed 0 bases, with 5 bases lying between them. CDR1 and CDR2 (germline): MNHEY, SVGAGI. CDR3 residues: CASSYDSSNQPQHF. In nucleotides, the CDR3 is TGTGCCAGCAGTTACGACAGTAGCAATCAGCCCCAGCATTTT.